This T cell receptor beta chain was recovered during a study of shared clonotypes between healthy human individuals (TCRdb year 2020). Some background on the complete study: The cohort comprised a couple of women and a few men aged 18 to 49 years. To estimate repertoire size and how much clonotypes are shared between individuals, the study performed deep sequencing of blood TCR repertoires from five healthy adults. Each donor's leukapheresis produced roughly between about 0.8 and 10 billion PBMCs. For each donor, three plates each were used for CD4 naive and CD4 memory, two plates were used for CD8 naive, and one plate was used for CD8 memory. Libraries were prepared and TCR repertoires were sequenced by different laboratories using diverse techniques, in order to increase sequencing depth and limit assay-specific biases.

Results the study describes overall, beyond this receptor: Sharing across a handful of donors was observed for roughly 5.4% of naive CD4, over 3% of naive CD8, 2.3% of memory CD4, and about 0.38% of memory CD8 clonotypes. Larger estimated clonotype richness was generally found for naive subsets than for memory subsets. Even with the large sequencing depth, rarefaction of the sorted-subset datasets indicated that sequencing was incomplete. Pairwise subsampling led to the expectation that sequencing depth would affect the degree of clonotype sharing among donors. Because the study included a small number of donors, the genetic and exposure-history diversity represented was limited. Only blood was sampled, and tissue TCR repertoires likely differ from those in blood. Higher generation probabilities were observed for clonotypes shared by all four sorted-subset donors than for non-shared clonotypes.

TCR CDR3 regions were amplified from genomic DNA by multiplex PCR using the deep immunoSEQ assay. Genomic DNA extracted from each cell subset was distributed evenly over all wells of several immunoSEQ 96-well plates, and each plate served as one replicate. For sorted subsets, each replicate PCR was loaded with 200 ng genomic DNA, equivalent to 25,000 to 35,000 T cell genomes. Purified libraries were measured with a Qubit 3.0 fluorometer, size-checked on a Bioanalyzer 2100, and measured again with the KAPA Library Quantification kit. A separate single-read 150-cycle Illumina NextSeq 550 flow cell was used to sequence each immunoSEQ 96-well plate. Concerning the study's data processing: Because the immunoSEQ output held only junctional sequences and lacked quality scores, the filtering could not match the filtering applied to full-length reads. Sequences were annotated with PyIR, a Python wrapper for IgBLAST v1.9, using IMGT germline references to assign V/J genes and CDR3. Reads were filtered out if the reads had weak V/J assignments (E-value above 1e-6), no CDR3, stop codons, out-of-frame junctions, or ambiguous translated residues. V3J clonotypes were defined as sequences sharing the same inferred V gene, J gene, and CDR3 amino acid sequence. Percentage overlap between repertoires was calculated by dividing the number of shared unique clonotypes by the size of the smaller repertoire. Richness of each repertoire was evaluated using RTK rarefaction, the Chao1 estimator, and Recon v2.1 estimates of unobserved clonotypes. Generation probabilities for all TCRbeta clonotypes obtained by the gDNA method from a few donors were computed using OLGA. This is the immuneACCESS table as TCRdb keeps it, with only in-frame sequences that have V and J called. A part of the clones is gone; compared with another copy, unresolved V genes explain less than half, and the rest is unexplained. V and J calls plus clone size are reproduced from that table; the DNA served to infer D and trimming. The sample contains around 2.1 million clones, roughly 91% of them found a single time. Roughly 1.7% of the sample comes from the top ten.

Details on this clone: This receptor's antigen is unknown. Within one base of it there is no much larger clone, and no base qualities were kept.

CD8 naive samples were CD45RO-negative cells positively selected for CCR7, giving a CD45RA+CCR7+ population that excluded TemRA cells. Healthy HIV-negative adults with no recently reported acute infections or vaccinations were included as donors. Only Caucasian adults living in Nashville, Tennessee, USA were represented among the donors. Blood was collected by leukapheresis, and PBMCs were isolated by Ficoll-Histopaque density gradient centrifugation and then cryopreserved in liquid nitrogen vapor phase. Analytical flow cytometry was used to check the purity and quantity of every magnetically sorted T cell population. Each sorted fraction had its genomic DNA isolated and then quantified by UV absorbance on a Nanodrop 2000c. This receptor was obtained from a man between 18 and 35 years old in good health. Some clones in this sample may be carry-over from other donors' samples. The sequenced sample consisted of naive CD8+ T cells from PBMCs. The cell subset or site label of this sample denotes: CD45RA+CCR7+.

Here the CDR3 is given as CASSQGVAKNIQYF. The sequenced DNA is TGCGCCAGCAGCCAAGGAGTAGCCAAAAACATTCAGTACTTC. Here the chain combines TRBV4-3 and TRBJ2-4; the D gene cannot be named for sure. In the germline V gene, CDR1 corresponds to LGHNA and CDR2 to YSLEER. The CDR3 starts with the cysteine, ends with the phenylalanine, and has 14 residues. CDR3 DNA is the only sequence kept; it has 42 bases, read in frame from the first base. V gives up 1 base and J gives up 0 bases, and the segment between their germline ends measures 4 bases.